This T cell receptor beta chain was captured by sequencing in a study of CD8 T cells in ankylosing spondylitis. Study results and caveats: With a CD8+ phenotype, disease-linked clones were relatively rare in peripheral blood.

CDR3 length: 11 amino acids. Deletions cut 8 bases from V and 4 bases from J, with 9 bases between. Germline CDR1 is GTSNPN and CDR2 is SVGIG (reference sequence). Making the TCR beta libraries involved quantitative 5'-RACE with molecular barcodes. From the 5' RACE reads, TCRdb called clonotypes with MiXCR, one entry per CDR3 protein. Among about 130,000 distinct CDR3 sequences listed, approximately 10% were seen once. A note on this clonotype: Its antigen remains unknown.

This receptor was identified in a male donor with ankylosing spondylitis or in good health (not recorded which). The sample taken for sequencing was blood, either unsorted or a sorted T cell fraction (not recorded which). The rearrangement links TRBV30 to TRBJ2-1; D is perhaps TRBD1 (5 bases). Here the CDR3 reads CAQGSYNEQFF. DNA of the CDR3: TGTGCCCAGGGTAGTTACAATGAGCAGTTCTTC.